This TCR beta chain was identified in a study of naive and memory T cell subsets. This clonotype was detected many times. What it recognizes is unknown. General observations from the study: Clonotypes are single alpha or beta chains, not paired receptors. A few larger clonotypes appeared in naive repertoires, especially CD8, possibly memory cells re-expressing CD45RA.

Per germline, CDR1 SGHTA and CDR2 FQGNSA. This CDR3 region has 13 residues. The ends were cut back, 5 bases at V and 4 bases at J, with 9 bases in the middle. Both TRBC1 and TRBC2 were covered by a beta constant-region primer of two equimolar oligonucleotides. Four rounds of PCR amplified the ligated cDNA using nested alpha and beta constant-region primers plus SP2. An oligonucleotide with the SP2 primer and a 12-nucleotide UMI was ligated to the cDNA 3' end. TCRdb recomputed calls from the UMI-ligation and nested PCR reads with MiXCR, one row per CDR3 protein. The data hold about 90,000 distinct CDR3 sequences, with roughly 10% observed a single time.

The source is a human donor in good health. Sequenced: naive CD4+ T cells from blood. The V call is TRBV7-2, the J call TRBJ2-1; a possible D gene is TRBD1 (6 bases). CDR3 sequence reads: CASSPQGYNEQFF. DNA for the CDR3: TGTGCCAGCAGCCCACAGGGATACAATGAGCAGTTCTTC. Combining the CDR3 with reference TRBV7-2 and TRBJ2-1 gives the whole variable domain GAGVSQSPSNKVTEKGKDVELRCDPISGHTALYWYRQSLGQGLEFLIYFQGNSAPDKSGLPSDRFSAERTGGSVSTLTIQRTQQEDSAVYLCASSPQGYNEQFFGPGTRLTVL.